This TCR beta chain was identified in a study of CDR3 diversity in severe acne. Via MiXCR, TCRdb re-called the PCR reads, giving one row per CDR3 protein. The sample lists 65,000 to 95,000 distinct CDR3 sequences, 45% to 65% seen once, with roughly an eighth in the top ten. This clonotype was recorded a few times. V was shortened by 1 base and J by 6 bases, with 8 bases between the two germline ends. The germline V gene encodes CDR1 SGHRS and CDR2 YFSETQ. The CDR3 sequence is 13 residues long. The sample comprised blood. This chain uses TRBV5-1 with TRBJ2-1; D is undetermined. The origin of this receptor is a male donor in good health, without acne. CDR3 sequence: CASSLWASNEQFF. For the CDR3, the DNA is TGCGCCAGCAGCTTGTGGGCTAGCAATGAGCAGTTCTTC.